The sequence of this T cell receptor (beta chain) was determined in a study of T cell repertoires in cytomegalovirus infection. As regards this clonotype: Its antigen is still unknown.

MiXCR was run by TCRdb on the reads, yielding one entry per CDR3 protein. This table holds 400,000 to 600,000 distinct CDR3 sequences, approximately 40% found once. The CDR3 is 17 amino acids. V lost 11 bases to trimming and J lost 0 bases; unmatched junction nucleotides: 10. The input for sequencing was cultured PBMCs, taken from culture after CMV antigen stimulation. This receptor was identified in a human donor in good health (CMV status not recorded). Some clones in this sample may be carry-over from other donors' samples. The chain joins TRBV12-3 or TRBV12-4 to TRBJ2-2; 12 bases are shared with TRBD1. For the CDR3, the DNA is TGTGCCGTCCCGAGGGGACAGGGGGCTGCGAACACCGGGGAGCTGTTTTTT. It yields the protein CAVPRGQGAANTGELFF.